This entry features one T cell receptor (beta chain) sequence. The sample is drawn from a study of T cells in Graves' hyperthyroidism and ophthalmopathy. Amplified regions were TCR beta CDR3 sequences from RNA transcripts. TCR CDR3 underwent first-round RT-PCR with the HTBI primer set. One entry per CDR3 protein results from TCRdb running MiXCR on the multiplex PCR reads. Counted here are hundreds of thousands of distinct CDR3 sequences, more than 20% occurring once; the ten biggest clones make up more than 60%. PBMCs were obtained from roughly 10 ml fresh peripheral blood. This CDR3 spans 15 amino acids. The germline V and J ends were trimmed by 1 base and 6 bases, with 13 bases remaining between them.

What was sequenced was blood. V is TRBV12-3 or TRBV12-4 and J is TRBJ1-5; D possibly corresponds to TRBD1 (5 bases). The TCR originated in a man aged 45-60 years with Graves' hyperthyroidism. CDR3 sequence: CASSLGAGFGQPQHF. The CDR3 nucleotides are TGTGCCAGCAGTTTAGGGGCAGGGTTCGGTCAGCCCCAGCATTTT.